The clone carrying this T cell receptor (beta chain) was seen at least ten times. This sample was taken from a study of T cells in Graves' hyperthyroidism and ophthalmopathy. Researchers amplified the TCR beta CDR3 regions from RNA transcripts. The HTBI primer set was used in a first-round RT-PCR of the TCR CDR3. TCRdb re-called the multiplex PCR reads through MiXCR, storing one row per CDR3 protein. The sample yields around 570,000 distinct CDR3 sequences, approximately 20% seen once. Thyroid ultrasound, orbital computed tomography, clinical symptoms, and serum thyroxine and TRAb underpinned diagnoses. This CDR3 has 16 amino acids. V shed 5 bases, J shed 2 bases, and the junction held 9 bases outside the gene matches.

The clonotype comes from a man aged 35-49 years with Graves' ophthalmopathy. J is TRBJ2-5 and V is TRBV12-3 or TRBV12-4; 9 bases fit TRBD2. The sample was blood. For the CDR3, the DNA is TGTGCCAGCAGTCTATGGGGTAGCGGGAGACAAGAGACCCAGTACTTC. Translation gives CASSLWGSGRQETQYF.